This passage covers 5 T cell receptor beta chains from one sample sequenced in a study of blood T cells in healthy people across ages. Through a sample-barcoded 5' primer and a J-beta primer mix, a second PCR was run for roughly 7 to 12 cycles. TCRdb processed the 5' RACE reads anew with MiXCR; each CDR3 protein has one entry. The repertoire includes hundreds of thousands of distinct CDR3 sequences, around 43% of them detected once, and around 30% sits in the top ten. Sequencing used blood. Receptors originate from an elderly man in good health.

The chain carries TRBV6-1 and TRBJ1-5, with D hard to call. Trimming pared 8 bases from V and 4 bases from J, leaving 12 bases between. This CDR3 comprises 13 residues. From germline, CDR1 is MNHNS and CDR2 SASEGT. The CDR3 region has the DNA TGTGCCAGCTCTGGCAGCACAAATCAGCCCCAGCATTTT. It yields the protein CASSGSTNQPQHF.

This clonotype was detected a few times. V is TRBV5-1 and J is TRBJ2-1, with 7 bases that match TRBD2. V was clipped by 2 bases and J by 4 bases; unmatched bases: 6. Germline values: CDR1 SGHRS, CDR2 YFSETQ. The CDR3 runs to 15 residues. In DNA, the CDR3 is TGCGCCAGCAGCTTTTCCGCGGGAGTTTACAATGAGCAGTTCTTC. It specifies CASSFSAGVYNEQFF.

This clonotype was detected only a few times. The V call is TRBV6-2 or TRBV6-3, the J call TRBJ1-6, with D unresolved. The CDR3 covers 14 residues. Germline assignment: CDR1 MNHEY and CDR2 SVGEGT. The V end was cut by 7 bases, the J end by 16 bases, with 23 bases between. CDR3 in DNA: TGTGCCAGCAAGATACGTGGACCCACGATTGAACTCCACTTT. Translation gives CASKIRGPTIELHF.

Only a few counts were recorded for this clonotype. The V call is TRBV28, the J call TRBJ2-1; the match to TRBD2 covers 11 bases. The germline CDR1 and CDR2 sequences are MDHEN and SYDVKM. The CDR3 runs to 16 residues. V shed 2 bases and J 5 bases; nucleotides not matched to a gene: 5. The CDR3, as DNA: TGTGCCAGCAGTTTAATGCCTAGCGGGAGGCACAATGAGCAGTTCTTC. Amino acids: CASSLMPSGRHNEQFF.

This clonotype was observed at least ten times. J is TRBJ2-7 and V is TRBV27; D is possibly TRBD1 or TRBD2 (5 bases each). Trimming removed 6 bases at V and 0 bases at J, with 15 bases between. The CDR3 length is 15 residues. Germline lookup yields CDR1 MNHEY and CDR2 SMNVEV (reference sequence). This chain's CDR3 is CASSLSPGSSYEQYF. The CDR3 region has the DNA TGTGCCAGCAGCTTAAGCCCAGGGAGCTCCTACGAGCAGTACTTC.